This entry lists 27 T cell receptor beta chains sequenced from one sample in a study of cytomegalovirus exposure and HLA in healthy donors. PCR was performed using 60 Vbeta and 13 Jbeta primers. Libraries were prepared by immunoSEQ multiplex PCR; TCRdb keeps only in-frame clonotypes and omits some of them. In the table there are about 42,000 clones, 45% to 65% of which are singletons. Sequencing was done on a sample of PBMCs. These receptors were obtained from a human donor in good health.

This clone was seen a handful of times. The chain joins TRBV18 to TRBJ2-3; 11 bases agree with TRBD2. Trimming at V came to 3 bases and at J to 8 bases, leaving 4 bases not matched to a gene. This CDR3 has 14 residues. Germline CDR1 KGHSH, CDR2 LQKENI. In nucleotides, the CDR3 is TGTGCCAGCTCACCGGGTGGACTAGCGGGTACGCAGTATTTT. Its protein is CASSPGGLAGTQYF.

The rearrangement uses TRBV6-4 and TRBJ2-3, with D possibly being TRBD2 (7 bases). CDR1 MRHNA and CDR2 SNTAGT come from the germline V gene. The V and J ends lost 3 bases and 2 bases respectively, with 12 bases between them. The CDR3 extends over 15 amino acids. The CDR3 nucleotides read TGTGCCAGCAGTGATGGGGCGGGGGCCACAGATACGCAGTATTTT. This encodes CASSDGAGATDTQYF.

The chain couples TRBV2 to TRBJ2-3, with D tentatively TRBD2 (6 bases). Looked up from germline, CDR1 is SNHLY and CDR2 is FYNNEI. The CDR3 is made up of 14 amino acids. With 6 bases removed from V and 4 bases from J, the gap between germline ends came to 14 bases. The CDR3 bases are TGTGCCAGCAGGGCGGGAAGTTCTTCAGATACGCAGTATTTT. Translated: CASRAGSSSDTQYF.

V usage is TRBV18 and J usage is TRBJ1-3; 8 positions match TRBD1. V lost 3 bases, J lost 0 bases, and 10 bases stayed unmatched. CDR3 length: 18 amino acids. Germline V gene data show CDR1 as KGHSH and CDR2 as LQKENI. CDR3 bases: TGTGCCAGCTCACCGCAAATGGACAGGGCCGTCTCTGGAAACACCATATATTTT. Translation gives CASSPQMDRAVSGNTIYF.

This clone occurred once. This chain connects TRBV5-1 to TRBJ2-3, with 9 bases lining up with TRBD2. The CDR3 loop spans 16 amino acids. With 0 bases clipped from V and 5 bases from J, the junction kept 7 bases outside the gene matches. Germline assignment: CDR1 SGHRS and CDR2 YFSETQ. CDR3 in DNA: TGCGCCAGCAGCTTGGCTGCGGGGGGGCCGTTAGATACGCAGTATTTT. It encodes CASSLAAGGPLDTQYF.

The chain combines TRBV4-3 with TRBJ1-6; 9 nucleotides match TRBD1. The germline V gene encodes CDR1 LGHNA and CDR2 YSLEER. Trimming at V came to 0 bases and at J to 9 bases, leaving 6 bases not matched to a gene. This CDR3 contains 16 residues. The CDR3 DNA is TGCGCCAGCAGCCAAGAGGGACAGGGCGGTGGTTCACCCCTCCACTTT. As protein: CASSQEGQGGGSPLHF.

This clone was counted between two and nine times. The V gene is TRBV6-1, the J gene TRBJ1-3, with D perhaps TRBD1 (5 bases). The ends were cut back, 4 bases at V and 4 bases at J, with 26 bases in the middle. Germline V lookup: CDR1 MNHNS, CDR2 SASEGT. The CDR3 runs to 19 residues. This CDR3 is CASSAAGPGRGRVGNTIYF. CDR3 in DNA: TGTGCCAGCAGTGCAGCCGGCCCCGGACGGGGGAGGGTAGGAAACACCATATATTTT.

The CDR3 DNA reads as TGTGCCAGCTCACCAACCGGGACAGGGGAGTGGGAGCAGTACTTC. Translation: CASSPTGTGEWEQYF. The V gene is TRBV18, the J gene TRBJ2-7; 10 bases are shared with TRBD1. The CDR3 length is 15 residues. Looked up from germline, CDR1 is KGHSH and CDR2 is LQKENI. The V gene end was trimmed by 2 bases and the J gene end by 7 bases; junction bases not matched to a gene: 8.

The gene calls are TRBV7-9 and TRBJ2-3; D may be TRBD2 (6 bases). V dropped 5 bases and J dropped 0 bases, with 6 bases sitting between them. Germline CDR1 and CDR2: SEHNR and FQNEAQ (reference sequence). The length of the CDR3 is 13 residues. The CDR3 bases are TGTGCCAGCAGCGCGGGGAGCACAGATACGCAGTATTTT. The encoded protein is CASSAGSTDTQYF.

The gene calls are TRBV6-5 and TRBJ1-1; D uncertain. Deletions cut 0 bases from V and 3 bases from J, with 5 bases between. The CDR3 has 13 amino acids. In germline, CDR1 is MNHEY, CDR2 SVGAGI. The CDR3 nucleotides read TGTGCCAGCAGTTACTCGACTTACACTGAAGCTTTCTTT. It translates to CASSYSTYTEAFF.

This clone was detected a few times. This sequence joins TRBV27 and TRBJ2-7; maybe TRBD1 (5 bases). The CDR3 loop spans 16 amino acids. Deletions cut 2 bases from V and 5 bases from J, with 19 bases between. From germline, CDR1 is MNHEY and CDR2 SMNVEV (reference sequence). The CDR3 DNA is TGTGCCAGCAGTTTAGGCCCTTTCGTCAGGGCGGACGAGCAGTACTTC. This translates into CASSLGPFVRADEQYF.

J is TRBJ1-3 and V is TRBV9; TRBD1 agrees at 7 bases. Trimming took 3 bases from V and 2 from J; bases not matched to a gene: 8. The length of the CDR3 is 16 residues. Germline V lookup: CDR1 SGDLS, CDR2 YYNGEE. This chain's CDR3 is CASSETGSRAGNTIYF. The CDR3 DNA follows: TGTGCCAGCAGCGAGACAGGGTCCCGGGCTGGAAACACCATATATTTT. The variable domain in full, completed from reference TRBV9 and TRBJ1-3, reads DSGVTQTPKHLITATGQRVTLRCSPRSGDLSVYWYQQSLDQGLQFLIQYYNGEERAKGNILERFSAQQFPDLHSELNLSSLELGDSALYFCASSETGSRAGNTIYFGEGSWLTVV.

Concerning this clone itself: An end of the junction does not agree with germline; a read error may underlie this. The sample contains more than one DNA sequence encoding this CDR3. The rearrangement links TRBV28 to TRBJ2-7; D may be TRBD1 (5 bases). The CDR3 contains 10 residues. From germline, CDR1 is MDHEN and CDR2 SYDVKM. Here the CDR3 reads CASGAREQYF. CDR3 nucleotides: TGCGCCTCTGGGGCGCGCGAGCAGTACTTC.

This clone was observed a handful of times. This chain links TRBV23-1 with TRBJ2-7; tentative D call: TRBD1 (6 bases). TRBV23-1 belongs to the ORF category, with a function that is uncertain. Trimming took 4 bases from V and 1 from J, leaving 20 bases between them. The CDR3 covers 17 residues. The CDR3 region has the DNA TGCGCCAGCAGTCGCGAGGGACCGGGACAAAGTTCCTACGAGCAGTACTTC. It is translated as CASSREGPGQSSYEQYF.

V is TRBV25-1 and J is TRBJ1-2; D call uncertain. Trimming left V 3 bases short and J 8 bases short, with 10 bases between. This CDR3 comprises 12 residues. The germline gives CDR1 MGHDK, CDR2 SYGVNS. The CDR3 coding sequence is TGTGCCAGCAGTGAGGAGGGTCGAGGCTACACCTTC. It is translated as CASSEEGRGYTF.

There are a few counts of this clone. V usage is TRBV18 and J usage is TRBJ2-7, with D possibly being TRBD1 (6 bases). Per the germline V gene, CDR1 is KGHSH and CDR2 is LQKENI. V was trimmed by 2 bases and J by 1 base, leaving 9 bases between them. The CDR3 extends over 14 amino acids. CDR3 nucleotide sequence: TGTGCCAGCTCACCAGTTGGACAGTCCTACGAGCAGTACTTC. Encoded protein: CASSPVGQSYEQYF.

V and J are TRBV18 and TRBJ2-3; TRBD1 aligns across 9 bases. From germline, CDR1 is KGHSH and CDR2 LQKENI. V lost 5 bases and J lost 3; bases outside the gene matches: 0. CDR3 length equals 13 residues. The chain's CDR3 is CASSGQGTDTQYF. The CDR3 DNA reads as TGTGCCAGCTCAGGACAGGGGACAGATACGCAGTATTTT.

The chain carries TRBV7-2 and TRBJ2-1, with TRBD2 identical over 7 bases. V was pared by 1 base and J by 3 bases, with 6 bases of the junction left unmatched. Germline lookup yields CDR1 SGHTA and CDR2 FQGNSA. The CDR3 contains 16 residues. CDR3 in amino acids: CASSLVVGGDYNEQFF. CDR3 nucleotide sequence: TGTGCCAGCAGCTTAGTGGTGGGGGGGGACTACAATGAGCAGTTCTTC.

Here the CDR3 reads CASGTGTGVFEQYF. CDR3 nucleotide sequence: TGTGCCAGCGGAACTGGGACAGGGGTGTTCGAGCAGTACTTC. The chain recombines TRBV5-4 with TRBJ2-7; 10 bases agree with TRBD1. After removal of 7 bases from V and 6 bases from J, the junction contained 10 bases not matched to a gene. CDR1 SGHNT and CDR2 YYREEE come from the germline V gene (reference sequence). This CDR3 region has 14 residues.

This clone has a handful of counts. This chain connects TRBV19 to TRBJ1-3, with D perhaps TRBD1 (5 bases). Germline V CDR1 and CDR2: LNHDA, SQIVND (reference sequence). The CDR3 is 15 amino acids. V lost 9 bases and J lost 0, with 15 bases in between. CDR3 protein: CASLVRVSSGNTIYF. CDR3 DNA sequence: TGTGCCAGCCTGGTCAGGGTCAGCTCTGGAAACACCATATATTTT.

The CDR3 DNA follows: TGCGCCAGCAGCTTGGGGACTAGCCAGGGGGATACGCAGTATTTT. Amino acid sequence: CASSLGTSQGDTQYF. This chain links TRBV5-1 with TRBJ2-3; TRBD2 matches at 8 bases. The CDR3 loop spans 15 amino acids. Unmatched junction bases numbered 6, after V lost 0 bases and J lost 6 bases. Germline V gene data show CDR1 as SGHRS and CDR2 as YFSETQ.

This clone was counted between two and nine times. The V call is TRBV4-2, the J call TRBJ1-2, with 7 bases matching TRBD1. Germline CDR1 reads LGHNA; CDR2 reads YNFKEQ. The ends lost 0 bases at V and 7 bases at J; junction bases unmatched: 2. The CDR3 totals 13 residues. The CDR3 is CASSQERGLGYTF. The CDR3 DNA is TGTGCCAGCAGCCAAGAGAGGGGGCTTGGCTACACCTTC.

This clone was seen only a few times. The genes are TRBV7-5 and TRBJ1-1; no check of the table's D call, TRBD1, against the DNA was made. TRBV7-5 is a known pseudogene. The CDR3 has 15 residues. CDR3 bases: TGTGTCAGAAGCCCCCAGCCCGGGACAGACACTGAAGCTTTCTTT. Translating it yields CVRSPQPGTDTEAFF.

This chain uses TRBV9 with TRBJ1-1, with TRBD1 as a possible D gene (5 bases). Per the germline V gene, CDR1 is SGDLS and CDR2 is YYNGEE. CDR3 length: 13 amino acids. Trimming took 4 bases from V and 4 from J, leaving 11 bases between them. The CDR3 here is CASSRQRTTEAFF. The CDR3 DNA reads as TGTGCCAGCAGCCGACAGAGGACCACTGAAGCTTTCTTT.

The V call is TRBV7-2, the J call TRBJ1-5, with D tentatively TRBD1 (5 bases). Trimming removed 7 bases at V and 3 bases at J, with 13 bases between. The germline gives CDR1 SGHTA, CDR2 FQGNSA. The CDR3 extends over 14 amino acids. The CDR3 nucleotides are TGTGCCAGCACCCACGGGGGTACCAATCAGCCCCAGCATTTT. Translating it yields CASTHGGTNQPQHF.

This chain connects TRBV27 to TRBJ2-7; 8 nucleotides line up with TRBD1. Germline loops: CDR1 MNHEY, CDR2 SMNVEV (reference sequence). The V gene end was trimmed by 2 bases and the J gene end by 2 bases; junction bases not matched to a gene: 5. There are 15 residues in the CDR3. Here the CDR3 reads CASSLRTGRTYEQYF. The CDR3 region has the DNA TGTGCCAGCAGTTTAAGGACAGGGAGGACCTACGAGCAGTACTTC.

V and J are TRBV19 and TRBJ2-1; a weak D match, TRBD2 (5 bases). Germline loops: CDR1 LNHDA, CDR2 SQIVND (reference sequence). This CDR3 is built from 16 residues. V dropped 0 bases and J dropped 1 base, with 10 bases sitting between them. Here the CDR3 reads CASSIDWSGSYNEQFF. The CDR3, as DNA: TGTGCCAGTAGTATAGATTGGAGCGGTTCCTACAATGAGCAGTTCTTC.